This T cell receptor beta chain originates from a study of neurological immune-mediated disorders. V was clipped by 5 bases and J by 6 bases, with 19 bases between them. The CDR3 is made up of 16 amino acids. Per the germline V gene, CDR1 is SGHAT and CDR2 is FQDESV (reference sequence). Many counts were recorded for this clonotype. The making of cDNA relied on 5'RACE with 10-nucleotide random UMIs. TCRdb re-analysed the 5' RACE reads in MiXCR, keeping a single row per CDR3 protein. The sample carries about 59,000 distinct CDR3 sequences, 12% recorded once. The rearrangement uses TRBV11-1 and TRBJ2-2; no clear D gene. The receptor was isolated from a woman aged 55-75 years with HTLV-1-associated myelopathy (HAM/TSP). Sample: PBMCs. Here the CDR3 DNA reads TGTGCCAGCAGCCCCTGGGTGGTATCCATAGCCGGGGAGCTGTTTTTT. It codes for CASSPWVVSIAGELFF.